The 27 T cell receptor beta chains below come from one sample, sequenced in a study of CD8 T cells in ankylosing spondylitis. Study-wide results and caveats: For ankylosing spondylitis blood, a TCR beta motif of several highly homologous variants appeared characteristic.

TCRdb re-called the 5' RACE reads with MiXCR, one entry per CDR3 protein. The sample yields 350,000 or so distinct CDR3 sequences, roughly 8% seen once. Antigens of these TCRs are unknown. The sample taken for sequencing was blood, either unsorted or a sorted T cell fraction (not recorded which). The receptors come from a male donor with ankylosing spondylitis.

This clonotype has just a few counts. The CDR3, as DNA: TGTGCCAGCAGTTACTCGACCCGCGAGCCGCAGCAGTTCTTC. Encoded protein: CASSYSTREPQQFF. This chain links TRBV6-2 or TRBV6-3 with TRBJ2-1; D gene ambiguous. Germline CDR1 reads MNHEY; CDR2 reads SVGEGT. This CDR3 spans 14 amino acids. Trimming took 0 bases from V and 11 from J, leaving 14 bases between them.

CDR3 amino acids: CASSSGKEGGPDNEQFF. The CDR3 bases are TGTGCCAGCAGCTCGGGGAAGGAGGGAGGGCCCGACAATGAGCAGTTCTTC. The V gene is TRBV4-2, the J gene TRBJ2-1; TRBD2 matches at 7 bases. The trim removed 5 bases at V and 5 bases at J, leaving 15 bases unmatched. The CDR3 loop spans 17 amino acids. Germline assignment: CDR1 LGHNA and CDR2 YNFKEQ.

This clonotype was counted a few times. The chain combines TRBV19 with TRBJ1-1; D gene unclear. Germline V gene lookup returns CDR1 LNHDA and CDR2 SQIVND (reference sequence). The length of the CDR3 is 12 residues. V lost 9 bases and J lost 1, with 9 bases in between. CDR3 sequence (DNA): TGTGCCAGCGTGAGACGGAACACTGAAGCTTTCTTT. Translating it yields CASVRRNTEAFF.

In its sample, this clonotype was seen a few times. The gene calls are TRBV5-6 and TRBJ2-1, with D uncertain. Looked up from germline, CDR1 is SGHDT and CDR2 is YYEEEE. V lost 2 bases and J 0 bases, leaving 12 bases between the germline ends. The CDR3 sequence is 16 residues long. The CDR3 sequence: CASSFGRPYSYNEQFF. The CDR3 DNA sequence: TGTGCCAGCAGCTTCGGCAGGCCTTACTCCTACAATGAGCAGTTCTTC.

This clonotype showed up just a few times. V is TRBV15 and J is TRBJ2-6, with D hard to call. Trimming left V 0 bases short and J 0 bases short, with 6 bases between. There are 16 residues in the CDR3. Looked up from germline, CDR1 is LNHNV and CDR2 is YYDKDF (reference sequence). DNA for the CDR3: TGTGCCACCAGCAGAGATCCGAGCTCTGGGGCCAACGTCCTGACTTTC. Amino acids: CATSRDPSSGANVLTF.

This sequence joins TRBV28 and TRBJ2-5, with 7 bases aligning to TRBD2. V shed 2 bases and J 0 bases; nucleotides not matched to a gene: 9. This CDR3 has 17 residues. The germline gives CDR1 MDHEN, CDR2 SYDVKM. Here the CDR3 reads CASSLGGGRTYQETQYF. In DNA, the CDR3 is TGTGCCAGCAGTTTAGGGGGGGGACGAACGTACCAAGAGACCCAGTACTTC. The entire variable domain, with the rest obtained from reference TRBV28 and TRBJ2-5, is as follows: DVKVTQSSRYLVKRTGEKVFLECVQDMDHENMFWYRQDPGLGLRLIYFSYDVKMKEKGDIPEGYSVSREKKERFSLILESASTNQTSMYLCASSLGGGRTYQETQYFGPGTRLLVL.

The chain employs TRBV5-1 and TRBJ2-4, with TRBD2 identical over 7 bases. Germline CDR1 and CDR2: SGHRS and YFSETQ. The CDR3 runs to 17 residues. J lost 2 bases, V lost 0 bases, and 8 bases had no gene match. CDR3 in DNA: TGCGCCAGCAGCTTGGCTCGAGACGGGAGGACCAAAAACATTCAGTACTTC. This translates into CASSLARDGRTKNIQYF.

The CDR3 here is CASSRSGLITDTQYF. In nucleotides, the CDR3 is TGCGCCAGCAGCCGATCGGGACTGATCACAGATACGCAGTATTTT. This chain uses TRBV4-1 with TRBJ2-3; a weak D match, TRBD2 (6 bases). V gave up 4 bases and J gave up 2 bases, with 13 bases separating them. The CDR3 extends over 15 amino acids. From germline, CDR1 is MGHRA and CDR2 YSYEKL.

This clonotype was seen a few times. This chain joins TRBV3-1 and TRBJ2-1, with D maybe TRBD1 (5 bases). CDR3 size: 14 residues. Germline lookup yields CDR1 LGHDT and CDR2 YNNKEL (reference sequence). Deletions cut 4 bases from V and 10 bases from J, with 17 bases between. CDR3 bases: TGTGCCAGCAGCCTCCTCGCTCAGGGATGGGAGCAGTTCTTC. Translation: CASSLLAQGWEQFF.

This clonotype appeared a few times. V and J are TRBV7-6 and TRBJ2-1; weak D call: TRBD1 (7 bases). The CDR3 totals 15 residues. The V gene lost 1 base and the J gene lost 5 bases, with 12 bases spanning the gap. Germline CDR1 and CDR2: SGHVS and FNYEAQ. CDR3 region: CASSLGQGGDNEQFF. The CDR3 nucleotides are TGTGCCAGCAGCTTAGGACAGGGAGGTGACAATGAGCAGTTCTTC.

This clonotype was seen only a few times. V is TRBV20-1 and J is TRBJ2-1, with 10 bases aligning to TRBD2. The CDR3 is 15 residues long. Per germline, CDR1 DFQATT and CDR2 SNEGSKA (reference sequence). Trimming removed 5 bases from V and 2 bases from J; junction bases left unmatched: 6. The CDR3 coding sequence is TGCAGTGCTCCCCGGACTAGCGGAACCTACAATGAGCAGTTCTTC. It translates to CSAPRTSGTYNEQFF.

This clonotype was seen repeatedly, ten times or more. The V gene is TRBV5-1, the J gene TRBJ1-2; 7 positions match TRBD1. The germline gives CDR1 SGHRS, CDR2 YFSETQ. CDR3 size: 14 residues. Unmatched junction bases numbered 1, after V lost 0 bases and J lost 2 bases. CDR3 sequence: CASSLVQGNYGYTF. CDR3 DNA sequence: TGCGCCAGCAGCTTGGTACAGGGGAACTATGGCTACACCTTC.

The rearrangement uses TRBV12-3 or TRBV12-4 and TRBJ1-3; D may be TRBD1 (6 bases). Trimming took 9 bases from V and 4 from J, leaving 13 bases between them. The CDR3 is 13 residues long. In DNA, the CDR3 is TGTGCCAGTCAGGGGCTGGCGGGAAACACCATATATTTT. This codes for CASQGLAGNTIYF.

This clonotype was detected a few times. The chain has TRBV7-8 and TRBJ2-3; D is uncertain. The CDR3 sequence is 16 residues long. The V end was cut by 0 bases, the J end by 0 bases, with 10 bases between. Germline CDR1 reads SGHVS; CDR2 reads FQNEAQ. The CDR3 DNA follows: TGTGCCAGCAGCTTAGCCCAGCGATCTAGCACAGATACGCAGTATTTT. As protein: CASSLAQRSSTDTQYF.

This clonotype was counted many times. J is TRBJ2-1 and V is TRBV29-1; 9 bases align to TRBD2. The germline V gene encodes CDR1 SQVTM and CDR2 ANQGSEA. The CDR3 is 14 residues long. Unmatched junction bases numbered 9, after V lost 7 bases and J lost 5 bases. The CDR3 DNA is TGCAGCGCCTCAATAGGGACTAGCCACAATGAGCAGTTCTTC. Its translation is CSASIGTSHNEQFF.

J is TRBJ2-5 and V is TRBV20-1; no definite D call. V was pared by 7 bases and J by 2 bases, with 8 bases between. The V gene's germline CDR1 is DFQATT and CDR2 SNEGSKA (reference sequence). The CDR3 runs to 11 residues. CDR3 DNA sequence: TGCAGTGGAGACAATCAAGAGACCCAGTACTTC. Translation: CSGDNQETQYF.

The rearrangement links TRBV7-8 to TRBJ1-4; 8 nucleotides align to TRBD1. The CDR3 totals 14 residues. The germline CDR1 and CDR2 sequences are SGHVS and FQNEAQ. V lost 3 bases, J lost 6 bases, and 3 bases stayed unmatched. CDR3 region: CASSFNRGYEKLFF. CDR3 sequence (DNA): TGTGCCAGCAGCTTCAACAGGGGGTATGAAAAACTGTTTTTT.

This clonotype was counted between two and nine times. The chain uses TRBV4-1 and TRBJ1-1; 12 bases fit TRBD1. CDR3 size: 18 residues. Germline V gene sequence: CDR1 MGHRA, CDR2 YSYEKL. V shed 4 bases and J 5 bases; nucleotides not matched to a gene: 14. CDR3 nucleotide sequence: TGCGCCAGCAGCCCGAAGACGGGACAGGGGGCGGTCCGGACTGAAGCTTTCTTT. It is translated as CASSPKTGQGAVRTEAFF.

The rearrangement joins TRBV2 to TRBJ2-5, with 8 bases aligning to TRBD2. Germline CDR1 SNHLY, CDR2 FYNNEI. J lost 7 bases, V lost 8 bases, and 18 bases had no gene match. This CDR3 region has 16 residues. The DNA for the CDR3 is TGTGCCAGCCCGCTGGGGGTAGCGGGGACCCGGTTGACCCAGTACTTC. Amino acids: CASPLGVAGTRLTQYF. Combining the CDR3 with reference TRBV2 and TRBJ2-5 gives the whole variable domain EPEVTQTPSHQVTQMGQEVILRCVPISNHLYFYWYRQILGQKVEFLVSFYNNEISEKSEIFDDQFSVERPDGSNFTLKIRSTKLEDSAMYFCASPLGVAGTRLTQYFGPGTRLLVL.

This clonotype was detected ten times or more. The chain links TRBV24-1 to TRBJ2-1; D is undetermined. CDR1 KGHDR and CDR2 SFDVKD come from the germline V gene. The V and J ends lost 7 bases and 4 bases respectively, with 4 bases between them. CDR3 size: 11 residues. The DNA for the CDR3 is TGTGCCACCAGCGGGTACAATGAGCAGTTCTTC. Protein product: CATSGYNEQFF.

The table lists this clonotype with a few counts. This sequence joins TRBV2 and TRBJ1-3; D gene unclear. Germline V lookup: CDR1 SNHLY, CDR2 FYNNEI. The germline V and J ends were trimmed by 3 bases and 4 bases, with 10 bases remaining between them. The CDR3 loop spans 14 amino acids. Here the CDR3 reads CASSDPEAGNTIYF. In DNA form, the CDR3 reads TGTGCCAGCAGTGACCCAGAAGCGGGAAACACCATATATTTT.

This clonotype was seen ten or more times. The J gene is TRBJ1-5, the V gene TRBV3-1; D is possibly TRBD1 (6 bases). From germline, CDR1 is LGHDT and CDR2 YNNKEL (reference sequence). The length of the CDR3 is 15 residues. The V and J ends lost 4 bases and 0 bases respectively, with 10 bases between them. The CDR3 loop reads CASSRTGHSNQPQHF. CDR3 nucleotide sequence: TGTGCCAGCAGCCGAACAGGGCATAGCAATCAGCCCCAGCATTTT.

This sequence joins TRBV28 and TRBJ2-7, with TRBD1 as a possible D gene (5 bases). The CDR3 length is 14 residues. Germline-derived CDR1 and CDR2 are MDHEN and SYDVKM. The V and J ends lost 2 bases and 9 bases respectively, with 17 bases between them. The CDR3 DNA follows: TGTGCCAGCAGTTTACAAGTCCGCCAGGGCCGGCAGTACTTC. Translated, it gives CASSLQVRQGRQYF.

The sample holds many counts of this clonotype. The CDR3 loop is CSARDWTSGSQDTQYF. The DNA for the CDR3 is TGCAGTGCTAGAGATTGGACTAGCGGGAGTCAAGATACGCAGTATTTT. V usage is TRBV20-1 and J usage is TRBJ2-3, with 13 bases fitting TRBD2. The trim removed 0 bases at V and 5 bases at J, leaving 5 bases unmatched. Germline V lookup: CDR1 DFQATT, CDR2 SNEGSKA (reference sequence). This CDR3 has 16 amino acids.

This clonotype was detected many times. This chain joins TRBV29-1 and TRBJ2-1, with 13 positions matching TRBD2. CDR3 length: 20 amino acids. V lost 2 bases, J lost 1 base, and 14 bases stayed unmatched. CDR1 is SQVTM, CDR2 ANQGSEA, per germline. CDR3 region: CSVEITPGLAGFRSYNEQFF. Written as DNA, the CDR3 is TGCAGCGTTGAAATCACCCCGGGACTAGCGGGATTCCGGTCCTACAATGAGCAGTTCTTC.

The chain couples TRBV5-1 to TRBJ2-7; 11 nucleotides line up with TRBD1. The trim removed 7 bases at V and 3 bases at J, leaving 12 bases unmatched. Germline V lookup: CDR1 SGHRS, CDR2 YFSETQ. This CDR3 has 16 amino acids. The CDR3 loop is CASLPSPGQGVYEQYF. CDR3 coding DNA: TGCGCCAGCCTCCCCTCCCCGGGACAGGGGGTCTACGAGCAGTACTTC.

The chain carries TRBV12-3 or TRBV12-4 and TRBJ2-1; 13 nucleotides match TRBD2. There are 15 residues in the CDR3. V was pared by 6 bases and J by 9 bases, with 8 bases of the junction left unmatched. The CDR3 DNA follows: TGTGCCAGCAGGGAACTAGCGGGAGGGAATTTTGAGCAGTTCTTC. This translates into CASRELAGGNFEQFF.